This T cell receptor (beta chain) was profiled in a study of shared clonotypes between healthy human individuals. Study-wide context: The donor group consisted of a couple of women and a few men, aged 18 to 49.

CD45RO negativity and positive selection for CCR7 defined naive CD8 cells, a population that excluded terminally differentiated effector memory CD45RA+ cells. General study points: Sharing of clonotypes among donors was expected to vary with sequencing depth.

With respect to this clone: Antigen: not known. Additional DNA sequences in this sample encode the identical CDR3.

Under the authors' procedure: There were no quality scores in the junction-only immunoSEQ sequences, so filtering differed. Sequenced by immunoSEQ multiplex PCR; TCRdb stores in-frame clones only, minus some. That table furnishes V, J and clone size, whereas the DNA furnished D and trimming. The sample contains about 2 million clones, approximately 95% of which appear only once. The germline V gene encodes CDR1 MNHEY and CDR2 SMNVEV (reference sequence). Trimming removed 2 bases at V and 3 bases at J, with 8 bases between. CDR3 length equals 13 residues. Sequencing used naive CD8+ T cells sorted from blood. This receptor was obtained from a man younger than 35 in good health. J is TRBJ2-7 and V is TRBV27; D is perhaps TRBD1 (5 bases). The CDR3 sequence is CASSLLQGYEQYF. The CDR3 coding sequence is TGTGCCAGCAGTTTACTGCAGGGCTACGAGCAGTACTTC.